This T cell receptor (beta chain) was recorded in a study of cytomegalovirus exposure and HLA in healthy donors. Whole-study results and caveats: The productive fraction for most TCR beta V segments was about 90% or about 30% in an earlier analysis. Most observed TCR sequences were rare, whereas some public TCRs were detected in many donors.

For this clone: Its antigen is not identified.

V gave up 4 bases and J gave up 6 bases, with 13 bases separating them. CDR1 and CDR2 from the germline V gene are SGHDN and FVKESK. The length of the CDR3 is 13 residues. PCR involved 60 Vbeta and 13 Jbeta primers. Assay: immunoSEQ multiplex PCR; the TCRdb copy retains only in-frame clones and omits some. The repertoire includes around 180,000 clones, over 80% of them detected once, and approximately 1.3% sits in the top ten. This clonotype was sampled from a boy aged 2-9 years in good health and CMV-seronegative. The V and J genes are TRBV14 and TRBJ2-7; TRBD2 might be the D (5 bases). Sequencing input: PBMCs. CDR3 nucleotide sequence: TGTGCCAGCAGCCCCGGGATAGGCCCCGAGCAGTACTTC. Translating it yields CASSPGIGPEQYF.